What follows describes a single T cell receptor beta chain. Its antigen is unknown. The record originates from a study of response to subunit inactivated influenza vaccine. The study, taken as a whole, reports: Each seasonal influenza vaccination, the authors suggested, recruits few new T cells.

The CDR3 runs to 16 residues. V lost 2 bases and J 5 bases, leaving 16 bases between the germline ends. Germline loops: CDR1 SGHVS, CDR2 FQNEAQ. TCRdb reprocessed the RT-PCR reads via MiXCR and lists one record per CDR3 protein. There are 650,000 or so distinct CDR3 sequences in the sample; roughly 15% occur only once, and roughly 7.2% lies in the top ten. The rearrangement uses TRBV7-8 and TRBJ2-1; possibly TRBD1 for D (5 bases). This receptor was taken from a man between 50 and 59 years old who received an inactivated influenza vaccine. This specimen consisted of PBMCs from blood, obtained 14 to 15 days before vaccination. CDR3 nucleotides: TGTGCCAGCAGCTTACTAGTCAGGGTGGTCAACAATGAGCAGTTCTTC. It is translated as CASSLLVRVVNNEQFF.